One and the same sample provided the 23 T cell receptor beta chains below, sequenced in a study of blood T cells in healthy people across ages. Next came a second PCR, run for about 6 to 11 cycles, which used a sample-barcoded 5' primer along with a J-beta primer mix. TCRdb analysed the 5' RACE reads with MiXCR anew, one entry per CDR3 protein. This repertoire shows over a million distinct CDR3 sequences, 40% to 45% found once; its top ten account for 4%. The sequencing input was blood. These TCRs come from a woman aged 18-35 years in good health.

This clonotype turned up a few times. The V call is TRBV7-6, the J call TRBJ2-1; TRBD2 agrees at 8 bases. In germline, CDR1 is SGHVS, CDR2 FNYEAQ. The CDR3 is made up of 15 amino acids. J lost 8 bases, V lost 5 bases, and 11 bases had no gene match. In DNA form, the CDR3 reads TGTGCCAGCAGCGCAGCGGGAGTTAGTACTGATGAGCAGTTCTTC. Residues: CASSAAGVSTDEQFF.

CDR3 amino acids: CASSPRGGWETQYF. CDR3 DNA: TGTGCCAGCAGCCCCAGGGGGGGCTGGGAGACCCAGTACTTC. The chain joins TRBV9 to TRBJ2-5, with D perhaps TRBD1 or TRBD2 (7 bases each). The V and J ends lost 4 bases and 5 bases respectively, with 15 bases between them. The CDR3 sequence is 14 residues long. The germline gives CDR1 SGDLS, CDR2 YYNGEE.

The chain links TRBV4-3 to TRBJ2-2; TRBD1 matches 8 bases. The length of the CDR3 is 15 residues. The germline V gene has CDR1 LGHNA and CDR2 YSLEER. Trimming took 4 bases from V and 8 from J; bases not matched to a gene: 9. DNA for the CDR3: TGCGCCAGCAGCCTCTATTGGACAGGGCGGGGGGAGCTGTTTTTT. Encoded protein: CASSLYWTGRGELFF.

The rearrangement uses TRBV6-5 and TRBJ2-6; D is unclear. V lost 5 bases, J lost 1 base, and 9 bases lay in between. The CDR3 is made up of 15 amino acids. CDR1 MNHEY and CDR2 SVGAGI come from the germline V gene. The CDR3 protein is CASSHTRSGANVLTF. In nucleotides, the CDR3 is TGTGCCAGCAGTCACACGAGATCTGGGGCCAACGTCCTGACTTTC.

This clonotype was seen more than once but under ten times. The chain uses TRBV20-1 and TRBJ1-5; D is possibly TRBD1 (5 bases). V was pared by 6 bases and J by 0 bases, with 21 bases between. The CDR3 spans 17 residues. Germline V gene lookup returns CDR1 DFQATT and CDR2 SNEGSKA (reference sequence). The CDR3 DNA is TGCAGTGCCGGGGGGAGGGGCCAAGCTTATAGCAATCAGCCCCAGCATTTT. Amino acids: CSAGGRGQAYSNQPQHF.

The CDR3 coding sequence is TGTGCCAGCAGCCAGTGGGGGAAAAGGAATGAGCAGTTCTTC. It specifies CASSQWGKRNEQFF. This sequence joins TRBV3-1 and TRBJ2-1; D is perhaps TRBD1 or TRBD2 (5 bases each). CDR1 and CDR2 from the germline V gene are LGHDT and YNNKEL (reference sequence). This CDR3 is built from 14 residues. Trimming removed 3 bases from V and 7 bases from J, with 13 bases in between.

This clonotype has just a few counts. This sequence joins TRBV5-1 and TRBJ1-5, with D hard to call. There are 10 residues in the CDR3. Germline V lookup: CDR1 SGHRS, CDR2 YFSETQ. The ends were cut back, 7 bases at V and 5 bases at J, with 4 bases in the middle. DNA of the CDR3: TGCGCCAGCTTTTATCAGCCCCAGCATTTT. This codes for CASFYQPQHF.

V gene TRBV2 combines with J gene TRBJ1-2; 9 nucleotides align to TRBD1. The CDR3 has 17 amino acids. Germline CDR1 is SNHLY and CDR2 is FYNNEI. V lost 3 bases to trimming and J lost 4 bases; unmatched junction nucleotides: 12. The CDR3, as DNA: TGTGCCAGCAGTGATTACACCGGGACAGGGTACGGCTATGGCTACACCTTC. Amino acids: CASSDYTGTGYGYGYTF. Full variable domain (remainder filled in from reference TRBV2 and TRBJ1-2): EPEVTQTPSHQVTQMGQEVILRCVPISNHLYFYWYRQILGQKVEFLVSFYNNEISEKSEIFDDQFSVERPDGSNFTLKIRSTKLEDSAMYFCASSDYTGTGYGYGYTFGSGTRLTVV.

A few counts support this clonotype. V usage is TRBV12-3 or TRBV12-4 and J usage is TRBJ1-6; no clear D gene. The V gene lost 5 bases and the J gene lost 7 bases, with 15 bases spanning the gap. CDR3 size: 15 residues. CDR3 protein: CASSPGGLGNSPLHF. The CDR3 DNA follows: TGTGCCAGCAGTCCTGGAGGACTGGGAAATTCACCCCTCCACTTT.

This chain connects TRBV4-2 to TRBJ1-2; no definite D call. Germline V lookup: CDR1 LGHNA, CDR2 YNFKEQ. This CDR3 spans 15 amino acids. The germline V and J ends were trimmed by 0 bases and 4 bases, with 12 bases remaining between them. The CDR3 is CASSQDAKTLYGYTF. DNA for the CDR3: TGTGCCAGCAGCCAAGATGCCAAGACCCTCTATGGCTACACCTTC.

This clonotype has more than one count but fewer than ten. This rearrangement joins TRBV4-1 to TRBJ2-7; D not resolved. With 3 bases removed from V and 2 bases from J, the gap between germline ends came to 8 bases. The germline CDR1 and CDR2 sequences are MGHRA and YSYEKL. CDR3 length: 13 residues. DNA of the CDR3: TGCGCCAGCAGCCACAGTAAAACCTACGAGCAGTACTTC. It specifies CASSHSKTYEQYF.

The V call is TRBV7-6, the J call TRBJ2-3; the D gene could be TRBD1 or TRBD2 (6 bases each). The germline V gene has CDR1 SGHVS and CDR2 FNYEAQ. CDR3 length: 16 residues. Between the trimmed V and J ends, which lost 2 bases and 5 bases, there was a span of 17 bases. In DNA form, the CDR3 reads TGTGCCAGCAGCTTACGTGTCGCGGGACAAGTAGATACGCAGTATTTT. This encodes CASSLRVAGQVDTQYF.

As concerns this clonotype: This may arise from a read error, as a much more abundant clone is one base away. The chain couples TRBV14 to TRBJ2-1; D uncertain. Trimming took off 2 bases at V and 5 bases at J, with 4 bases between the two ends. Germline CDR1 is SGHDN and CDR2 is FVKESK. CDR3 length: 12 residues. CDR3 sequence reads: CASSQLDNEQFF. CDR3 bases: TGTGCCAGCAGCCAATTGGACAATGAGCAGTTCTTC.

Only a few counts were recorded for this clonotype. The J gene is TRBJ2-3, the V gene TRBV6-1, with TRBD2 matching over 7 bases. The ends lost 7 bases at V and 1 base at J; junction bases unmatched: 5. This CDR3 has 14 amino acids. Germline assignment: CDR1 MNHNS and CDR2 SASEGT. The CDR3: CASKSGGGTDTQYF. The CDR3 region has the DNA TGTGCCAGCAAGTCGGGGGGAGGCACAGATACGCAGTATTTT.

The V and J genes are TRBV5-1 and TRBJ2-6; 7 bases map to TRBD2. The CDR3 is 17 residues long. Per germline, CDR1 SGHRS and CDR2 YFSETQ. J gave up 0 bases and V 2 bases, and 5 bases lay outside the gene matches. In nucleotides, the CDR3 is TGCGCCAGCAGCTTCATATCGGGGGGCTCTGGGGCCAACGTCCTGACTTTC. As protein: CASSFISGGSGANVLTF.

This clonotype was observed a handful of times. This chain uses TRBV7-2 with TRBJ2-5; no firm D call. CDR3 length equals 14 residues. In germline, CDR1 is SGHTA, CDR2 FQGNSA. V lost 1 base to trimming and J lost 2 bases, with 8 bases between them. The CDR3 sequence is CASSLVGWQETQYF. DNA for the CDR3: TGTGCCAGCAGCTTAGTGGGCTGGCAAGAGACCCAGTACTTC.

V is TRBV7-6 and J is TRBJ2-3; the match to TRBD2 covers 11 bases. Germline CDR1 SGHVS, CDR2 FNYEAQ. The CDR3 length is 18 residues. V was pared by 5 bases and J by 1 base, with 11 bases of the junction left unmatched. The CDR3 sequence is CASSPGIAGGIGTDTQYF. The CDR3 region has the DNA TGTGCCAGCAGCCCTGGGATAGCGGGAGGGATTGGCACAGATACGCAGTATTTT.

The chain is built from TRBV6-2 or TRBV6-3 and TRBJ1-5; no firm D call. Germline lookup yields CDR1 MNHEY and CDR2 SVGEGT. V was cut by 4 bases and J by 2 bases, with 12 bases left in between. The CDR3 consists of 15 residues. The chain's CDR3 is CASSFGAAGNQPQHF. In nucleotides, the CDR3 is TGTGCCAGCAGTTTTGGAGCCGCAGGCAATCAGCCCCAGCATTTT.

This clonotype turned up a few times. The chain combines TRBV7-2 with TRBJ2-3; the match to TRBD2 covers 9 bases. There are 17 residues in the CDR3. Looked up from germline, CDR1 is SGHTA and CDR2 is FQGNSA. With V trimmed by 0 bases and J by 6 bases, 10 bases remained unmatched. In DNA form, the CDR3 reads TGTGCCAGCAGCTTAGCTCGGGCGGGGGGGATCCGTGATACGCAGTATTTT. This codes for CASSLARAGGIRDTQYF.

This clonotype was seen at least ten times. This sequence joins TRBV27 and TRBJ1-2; 10 nucleotides line up with TRBD1. The V segment lost 4 bases and the J segment 5 bases; nucleotides outside the gene matches: 4. This CDR3 has 14 residues. Germline V lookup: CDR1 MNHEY, CDR2 SMNVEV (reference sequence). CDR3 sequence reads: CASSSGQGPYGYTF. The CDR3 DNA follows: TGTGCCAGCAGTTCGGGACAGGGGCCATATGGCTACACCTTC.

This clonotype was detected a few times. The CDR3 DNA is TGTGCCAGCAGTTATTGGACAGACTATGGCTACACCTTC. Protein product: CASSYWTDYGYTF. The V gene is TRBV6-2 or TRBV6-3, the J gene TRBJ1-2; D is perhaps TRBD1 (6 bases). Deletions cut 3 bases from V and 3 bases from J, with 8 bases between. CDR3 length equals 13 residues. Germline CDR1 is MNHEY and CDR2 is SVGEGT.

In its sample, this clonotype was seen once. This chain connects TRBV29-1 to TRBJ2-1, with 7 bases identical to TRBD1. This CDR3 region has 15 residues. CDR1 is SQVTM and CDR2 is ANQGSEA in the germline V gene. V was clipped by 7 bases and J by 3 bases; unmatched bases: 12. CDR3 sequence: CSALPRPGGYNEQFF. Here the CDR3 DNA reads TGCAGCGCCCTACCGCGGCCAGGGGGCTACAATGAGCAGTTCTTC.

The table lists this clonotype with many counts. This chain joins TRBV6-5 and TRBJ2-7, with 9 nucleotides matching TRBD2. The CDR3 spans 14 residues. Trimming removed 0 bases from V and 4 bases from J; junction bases left unmatched: 1. The germline CDR1 and CDR2 sequences are MNHEY and SVGAGI. The CDR3 loop reads CASSYSSGSYEQYF. CDR3 sequence (DNA): TGTGCCAGCAGTTACTCTAGCGGGAGTTACGAGCAGTACTTC.